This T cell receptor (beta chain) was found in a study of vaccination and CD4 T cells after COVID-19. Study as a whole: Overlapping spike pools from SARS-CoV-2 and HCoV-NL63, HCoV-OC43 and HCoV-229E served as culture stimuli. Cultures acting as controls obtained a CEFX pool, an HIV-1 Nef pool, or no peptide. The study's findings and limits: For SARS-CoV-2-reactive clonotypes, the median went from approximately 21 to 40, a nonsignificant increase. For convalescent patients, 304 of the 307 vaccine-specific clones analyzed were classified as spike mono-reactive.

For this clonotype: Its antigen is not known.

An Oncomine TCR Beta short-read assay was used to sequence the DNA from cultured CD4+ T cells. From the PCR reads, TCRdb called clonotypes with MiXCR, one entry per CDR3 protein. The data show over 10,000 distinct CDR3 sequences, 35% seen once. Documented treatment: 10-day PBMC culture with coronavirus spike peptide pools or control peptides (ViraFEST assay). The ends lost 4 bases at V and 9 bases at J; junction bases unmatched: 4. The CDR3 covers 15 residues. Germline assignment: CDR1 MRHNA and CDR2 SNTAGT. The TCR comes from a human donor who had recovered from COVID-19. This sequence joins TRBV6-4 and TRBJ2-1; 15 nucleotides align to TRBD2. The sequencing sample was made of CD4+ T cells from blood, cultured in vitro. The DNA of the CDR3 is TGTGCCAGCAGTGTGGGACTAGCGGGAGGAAGTGAGCAGTTCTTC. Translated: CASSVGLAGGSEQFF.